These 13 T cell receptor beta chains share one sample of origin, sequenced in a study of glioma-infiltrating T cells after dendritic cell vaccination (dated by TCRdb to about 2016). In light of the paper, this sample's time point label describes: after dendritic cell vaccination, including at tumor progression/relapse. The library relied on the immunoSEQ multiplex PCR assay. TCRdb mirrors the immuneACCESS table, restricted to in-frame sequences. Some clones are absent from its copies; in checked studies, under half trace to an unresolved V gene, and the reason for the others is unknown. The sample yields 60,000 or so clones; around nine tenths were counted once. The top ten constitute roughly 11% of the sample. The source material was blood, sampled after dendritic cell vaccination. Receptors were obtained from a human donor with glioblastoma.

This CDR3 is CASSRTGETYEQYF. The CDR3 DNA reads as TGTGCCAGCAGCCGGACAGGGGAGACCTACGAGCAGTACTTC. The chain links TRBV11-2 to TRBJ2-7; 9 bases are shared with TRBD1. Germline CDR1 reads SGHAT; CDR2 reads FQNNGV. The CDR3 runs 14 residues. Germline trimming cut 5 bases from V and 2 bases from J; bases unmatched to any gene: 4.

The chain recombines TRBV9 with TRBJ2-6; TRBD1 is a possible D gene (5 bases). CDR3 size: 18 residues. V lost 0 bases, J lost 0 bases, and 13 bases lay in between. Per germline, CDR1 SGDLS and CDR2 YYNGEE. The CDR3 nucleotides read TGTGCCAGCAGCGTAGGTGTAGGGGCAAGCTCTGGGGCCAACGTCCTGACTTTC. Translated, it gives CASSVGVGASSGANVLTF.

The chain recombines TRBV6-5 with TRBJ1-5; D is perhaps TRBD1 (5 bases). The V gene's germline CDR1 is MNHEY and CDR2 SVGAGI. The V and J ends lost 6 bases and 5 bases respectively, with 11 bases between them. The CDR3 has 13 amino acids. DNA of the CDR3: TGTGCCAGCAGCCAATGGGGGGATCAGCCCCAGCATTTT. Protein product: CASSQWGDQPQHF.

The chain employs TRBV7-2 and TRBJ2-5; a weak D match, TRBD1 (6 bases). From germline, CDR1 is SGHTA and CDR2 FQGNSA. Trimming pared 2 bases from V and 4 bases from J, leaving 11 bases between. The CDR3 loop spans 14 amino acids. CDR3 in DNA: TGTGCCAGCAGCTTATGGGGCAGGGGAGAGACCCAGTACTTC. Residues: CASSLWGRGETQYF.

CDR3 sequence (DNA): TGTGCCAGCAGCTTAGGGAGTTACCCGAAAGGGGGGACCCAGTACTTC. As protein: CASSLGSYPKGGTQYF. The chain is built from TRBV11-2 and TRBJ2-5, with D perhaps TRBD1 (6 bases). Trimming removed 1 base at V and 7 bases at J, with 19 bases between. The CDR3 length is 16 residues. Per germline, CDR1 SGHAT and CDR2 FQNNGV.

The V call is TRBV10-1, the J call TRBJ2-2; D perhaps matches TRBD2 (6 bases). Germline CDR1 and CDR2: WNHNN and SYGVQD (reference sequence). Trimming stripped 3 bases from V and 6 bases from J, with 8 bases between. This CDR3 contains 13 residues. The CDR3 loop reads CASSESGSGELFF. The CDR3, as DNA: TGCGCCAGCAGTGAAAGCGGGTCCGGGGAGCTGTTTTTT.

This chain connects TRBV27 to TRBJ1-5; D unclear. CDR1 MNHEY and CDR2 SMNVEV come from the germline V gene (reference sequence). The CDR3 covers 14 residues. V gave up 3 bases and J gave up 4 bases, with 10 bases separating them. The CDR3 loop is CASSLPGLNQPQHF. CDR3 sequence (DNA): TGTGCCAGCAGTTTGCCAGGTCTTAATCAGCCCCAGCATTTT.

The rearrangement uses TRBV28 and TRBJ1-4, with 10 bases lining up with TRBD1. The CDR3 has 13 residues. Trimming took 2 bases from V and 16 from J; bases not matched to a gene: 7. Germline assignment: CDR1 MDHEN and CDR2 SYDVKM. CDR3: CASSLSLGTGEFF. CDR3 in DNA: TGTGCCAGCAGTTTAAGTCTCGGGACAGGGGAGTTTTTT.

The V call is TRBV27, the J call TRBJ2-2; weak D call: TRBD1 (5 bases). Germline CDR1 is MNHEY and CDR2 is SMNVEV (reference sequence). The CDR3 is 16 amino acids. V dropped 5 bases and J dropped 10 bases, with 23 bases sitting between them. The CDR3 sequence: CASSLTGLTHTLELFF. The CDR3 coding sequence is TGTGCCAGCAGTCTCACAGGCCTTACTCACACCTTGGAGCTGTTTTTT.

The chain employs TRBV10-2 and TRBJ2-5; 15 bases agree with TRBD2. The CDR3 spans 17 residues. The germline V gene has CDR1 WSHSY and CDR2 SAAADI. Trimming took 5 bases from V and 5 from J; bases not matched to a gene: 9. CDR3 nucleotides: TGCGCCAGCAGTACCGGGACTAGCGGGGGGCCGGGGGAGACCCAGTACTTC. Its translation is CASSTGTSGGPGETQYF.

The chain joins TRBV25-1 to TRBJ1-1; possible D gene TRBD1, 6 bases. This CDR3 has 15 amino acids. Trimming took off 1 base at V and 0 bases at J, with 9 bases between the two ends. The germline CDR1 and CDR2 sequences are MGHDK and SYGVNS. CDR3 DNA sequence: TGTGCCAGCAGTGAATTGGGGACATTGAACACTGAAGCTTTCTTT. As protein: CASSELGTLNTEAFF.

The gene calls are TRBV14 and TRBJ2-7; TRBD1 aligns across 7 bases. From germline, CDR1 is SGHDN and CDR2 FVKESK. With V trimmed by 4 bases and J by 7 bases, 10 bases remained unmatched. CDR3 length equals 14 residues. In DNA, the CDR3 is TGTGCCAGCAGCCTTACGACAGGGTTGGGGGAGCAGTACTTC. Amino acids: CASSLTTGLGEQYF.

CDR3 sequence: CASSEPPQYTINYGYTF. The CDR3 DNA reads TGCGCCAGCAGTGAGCCCCCTCAGTATACGATTAACTATGGCTACACCTTC. The rearrangement links TRBV10-2 to TRBJ1-2, with D unresolved. The CDR3 contains 17 residues. Trimming shortened V by 2 bases and J by 1 base, and 17 bases separated the two germline ends. Germline V gene sequence: CDR1 WSHSY, CDR2 SAAADI.